The 17 T cell receptor beta chains in this list originate from one sample, sequenced in a study of T cell clones after liver transplantation. Here immunoSEQ multiplex PCR was the method, and the copy in TCRdb shows in-frame clones only, minus some. The sample lists 65,000 to 85,000 clones, approximately 81% occurring once. This sample comprised CD4+ T cells from blood, obtained less than 50 months after liver transplant. All receptors derive from a human patient who received a liver transplant. Some T cells may originate from the graft donor.

The CDR3 DNA reads TGTGCCAGCAGCACCCGGTCTAGCGGGGGGCTTCGTACGCAGTATTTT. This encodes CASSTRSSGGLRTQYF. The gene calls are TRBV11-3 and TRBJ2-3; TRBD2 matches at 11 bases. With V trimmed by 5 bases and J by 8 bases, 12 bases remained unmatched. CDR3 length: 16 amino acids. CDR1 and CDR2 from the germline V gene are SGHNT and YENEEA.

This clone was counted once. V and J are TRBV7-2 and TRBJ2-7; 12 nucleotides agree with TRBD2. CDR1 is SGHTA and CDR2 is FQGNSA in the germline V gene. Germline trimming cut 4 bases from V and 6 bases from J; bases unmatched to any gene: 7. The CDR3 has 15 amino acids. CDR3: CASSSLAGGPGEQYF. For the CDR3, the DNA is TGTGCCAGCAGCTCCCTAGCGGGGGGGCCGGGCGAGCAGTACTTC.

There are a few counts of this clone. The chain is built from TRBV5-4 and TRBJ1-2; D not certain. The CDR3 consists of 14 residues. CDR1 SGHNT and CDR2 YYREEE come from the germline V gene (reference sequence). Trimming shortened V by 0 bases and J by 5 bases, and 11 bases separated the two germline ends. The CDR3 is CASSLVGSSYGYTF. In DNA form, the CDR3 reads TGTGCCAGCAGCTTGGTGGGCAGCTCATATGGCTACACCTTC.

The V gene is TRBV6-4, the J gene TRBJ2-3; D tentatively fits TRBD1 or TRBD2 (5 bases each). Trimming pared 6 bases from V and 4 bases from J, leaving 14 bases between. This CDR3 has 14 residues. Germline CDR1 reads MRHNA; CDR2 reads SNTAGT. In DNA, the CDR3 is TGTGCCAGCAGGGAGGACCAGGGCGCAGATACGCAGTATTTT. Protein: CASREDQGADTQYF.

Details on this clone: One junction end does not reproduce the germline sequence, and a read error may be involved. The chain uses TRBV14 and TRBJ2-4, with 8 bases aligning to TRBD1. The length of the CDR3 is 22 residues. Germline CDR1 is SGHDN and CDR2 is FVKESK. This CDR3 is CASSKELKHVDRGIVGKNIQYF. Written as DNA, the CDR3 is TGTGCCAGCAGCAAAGAACTCAAACATGTAGACAGGGGCATTGTGGGCAAAAACATTCAGTACTTC.

This clone was counted a single time. The chain recombines TRBV11-2 with TRBJ2-3; D is undetermined. The CDR3 runs to 17 residues. The germline V and J ends were trimmed by 3 bases and 0 bases, with 16 bases remaining between them. Germline lookup yields CDR1 SGHAT and CDR2 FQNNGV. Written as DNA, the CDR3 is TGTGCCAGCAGCTTTCGAGGAGTTCAATCTAGCACAGATACGCAGTATTTT. The encoded protein is CASSFRGVQSSTDTQYF.

The V gene is TRBV5-1, the J gene TRBJ2-5; a possible D gene is TRBD1 (5 bases). This CDR3 spans 15 amino acids. V was shortened by 0 bases and J by 5 bases, with 14 bases between the two germline ends. Germline values: CDR1 SGHRS, CDR2 YFSETQ. CDR3 sequence (DNA): TGCGCCAGCAGCTTGGCAGACAGAAACACGGAGACCCAGTACTTC. Translating it yields CASSLADRNTETQYF. The full variable domain, completed using reference TRBV5-1 and TRBJ2-5, is KAGVTQTPRYLIKTRGQQVTLSCSPISGHRSVSWYQQTPGQGLQFLFEYFSETQRNKGNFPGRFSGRQFSNSRSEMNVSTLELGDSALYLCASSLADRNTETQYFGPGTRLLVL.

J is TRBJ1-1 and V is TRBV7-2; D gene unclear. From germline, CDR1 is SGHTA and CDR2 FQGNSA. The CDR3 length is 12 residues. V was trimmed by 3 bases and J by 1 base, leaving 3 bases between them. The CDR3 region is CASSFKNTEAFF. The CDR3 DNA is TGTGCCAGCAGCTTCAAGAACACTGAAGCTTTCTTT. The full variable domain, rest sourced from reference TRBV7-2 and TRBJ1-1, is GAGVSQSPSNKVTEKGKDVELRCDPISGHTALYWYRQSLGQGLEFLIYFQGNSAPDKSGLPSDRFSAERTGGSVSTLTIQRTQQEDSAVYLCASSFKNTEAFFGQGTRLTVV.

This chain links TRBV28 with TRBJ2-7; D is tentatively TRBD1 or TRBD2 (5 bases each). The CDR3 runs 14 residues. The V end was cut by 1 base, the J end by 6 bases, with 13 bases between. Germline CDR1 MDHEN, CDR2 SYDVKM. In DNA, the CDR3 is TGTGCCAGCAGTTTATTAGGGACCTCCCCCGAGCAGTACTTC. This encodes CASSLLGTSPEQYF.

V is TRBV2 and J is TRBJ2-7; D is ambiguous. The germline CDR1 and CDR2 sequences are SNHLY and FYNNEI. The CDR3 spans 12 residues. The ends were cut back, 8 bases at V and 2 bases at J, with 10 bases in the middle. This CDR3 is CASGLDTYEQYF. The CDR3 nucleotides are TGTGCCAGCGGCCTGGATACCTACGAGCAGTACTTC.

The sample holds a few counts of this clone. This chain joins TRBV11-2 and TRBJ1-6, with D possibly being TRBD1 (6 bases). This CDR3 has 11 amino acids. The V end lost 5 bases, the J end lost 15 bases, and 11 bases lay between the germline ends. Germline V gives CDR1 SGHAT, CDR2 FQNNGV. Written as DNA, the CDR3 is TGTGCCAGCAGCACACAGGGAGTCCTCCACTTT. This gives the protein CASSTQGVLHF.

The chain uses TRBV10-1 and TRBJ2-3; TRBD2 might be the D (6 bases). The CDR3 extends over 17 amino acids. The V end was cut by 4 bases, the J end by 6 bases, with 23 bases between. Germline CDR1 is WNHNN and CDR2 is SYGVQD (reference sequence). CDR3 coding DNA: TGCGCCAGCAGTGTGGGACTTCCAACCGGGGATGAGGATACGCAGTATTTT. As protein: CASSVGLPTGDEDTQYF.

The chain carries TRBV13 and TRBJ2-3, with a tentative D call TRBD2 (5 bases). Germline CDR1 reads PRHDT; CDR2 reads FYEKMQ (reference sequence). CDR3 length: 15 amino acids. V lost 5 bases to trimming and J lost 0 bases, with 12 bases between them. CDR3 nucleotide sequence: TGTGCCAGCAGCCCTACTAGGTCTAGCACAGATACGCAGTATTTT. This codes for CASSPTRSSTDTQYF.

The chain couples TRBV6-5 to TRBJ1-1; 7 nucleotides align to TRBD1. Germline values: CDR1 MNHEY, CDR2 SVGAGI. V was pared by 6 bases and J by 8 bases, with 9 bases of the junction left unmatched. This CDR3 has 13 residues. DNA for the CDR3: TGTGCCAGCAGGCGGAGGGGGACAGAAGAAGCTTTCTTT. It is translated as CASRRRGTEEAFF.

This sequence joins TRBV30 and TRBJ2-1, with 12 bases fitting TRBD2. J was trimmed by 9 bases and V by 5 bases; bases with no gene match: 8. CDR1 GTSNPN and CDR2 SVGIG come from the germline V gene (reference sequence). The CDR3 contains 14 residues. CDR3: CAWRGLAGGGEQFF. The CDR3 coding sequence is TGTGCCTGGCGGGGGCTAGCGGGAGGGGGTGAGCAGTTCTTC.

This clone was seen a single time. The chain has TRBV28 and TRBJ2-3, with 12 bases matching TRBD2. The trim removed 5 bases at V and 2 bases at J, leaving 8 bases unmatched. This CDR3 has 17 amino acids. The germline V gene encodes CDR1 MDHEN and CDR2 SYDVKM. CDR3 in DNA: TGTGCCAGCAGTCTGACTAGCGGGAGAACCCTCACAGATACGCAGTATTTT. Its protein is CASSLTSGRTLTDTQYF.

The rearrangement links TRBV2 to TRBJ2-7; 12 positions match TRBD2. CDR1 SNHLY and CDR2 FYNNEI come from the germline V gene. V lost 1 base to trimming and J lost 2 bases; unmatched junction nucleotides: 9. The CDR3 has 18 amino acids. The CDR3 DNA sequence: TGTGCCAGCAGTGAAGACCTAGCGGGGGGGCCCTTTACCTACGAGCAGTACTTC. Amino acid sequence: CASSEDLAGGPFTYEQYF.